The 15 T cell receptor beta chains given below trace back to one sample, sequenced in a study of shared clonotypes between healthy human individuals. The method was immunoSEQ multiplex PCR; TCRdb's version includes in-frame clones alone and lacks a portion of them. The profile shows about 340,000 clones, over 70% of them singletons. The sample was memory CD4+ T cells sorted from blood. Subset denoted: CD45RA-negative fraction. All receptors derive from a man under 40 in good health.

The V and J genes are TRBV2 and TRBJ2-5, with D perhaps matching TRBD1 (5 bases). Looked up from germline, CDR1 is SNHLY and CDR2 is FYNNEI. Trimming shortened V by 2 bases and J by 4 bases, and 8 bases separated the two germline ends. The CDR3 runs 13 residues. Here the CDR3 DNA reads TGTGCCAGCAGTGAACTAACAGGAGAGACCCAGTACTTC. Its protein is CASSELTGETQYF.

The rearrangement uses TRBV29-1 and TRBJ2-7, with D unresolved. V lost 6 bases, J lost 0 bases, and 6 bases lay in between. Germline V gives CDR1 SQVTM, CDR2 ANQGSEA. This CDR3 is built from 11 residues. The CDR3 DNA is TGCAGCGTAGGTTACTCCTACGAGCAGTACTTC. It yields the protein CSVGYSYEQYF.

This clone was counted between two and nine times. V gene TRBV18 combines with J gene TRBJ2-5; 7 bases line up with TRBD1. From germline, CDR1 is KGHSH and CDR2 LQKENI. Trimming removed 4 bases from V and 2 bases from J; junction bases left unmatched: 4. This CDR3 spans 14 amino acids. CDR3 bases: TGTGCCAGCTCACGGGACAGACAACAAGAGACCCAGTACTTC. It is translated as CASSRDRQQETQYF.

The rearrangement uses TRBV28 and TRBJ2-4; D is ambiguous. The CDR3 sequence is 16 residues long. Germline CDR1 reads MDHEN; CDR2 reads SYDVKM. V was shortened by 5 bases and J by 0 bases, with 14 bases between the two germline ends. The CDR3 reads CASSTSEFLAKNIQYF. In DNA form, the CDR3 reads TGTGCCAGCAGTACATCAGAGTTCCTAGCCAAAAACATTCAGTACTTC.

This chain joins TRBV5-4 and TRBJ2-5; 9 nucleotides line up with TRBD2. Germline CDR1 and CDR2: SGHNT and YYREEE (reference sequence). Germline trimming cut 4 bases from V and 5 bases from J; bases unmatched to any gene: 15. The CDR3 is 17 residues long. The CDR3 DNA is TGTGCCAGCAGCCGCGGGGGGGAATCAGCGCACAGGGAGACCCAGTACTTC. Its translation is CASSRGGESAHRETQYF.

The V and J genes are TRBV10-3 and TRBJ2-7; 7 bases line up with TRBD2. The CDR3 is 15 residues long. The J segment lost 6 bases and the V segment lost 0 bases, leaving 8 bases of the junction unmatched. The germline CDR1 and CDR2 sequences are ENHRY and SYGVKD. As DNA, the CDR3 is TGTGCCATCAGTGAGTCGACGGGGGGTGAGGGCGAGCAGTACTTC. Translation: CAISESTGGEGEQYF.

This clone appeared a single time. This chain joins TRBV18 and TRBJ2-7; D unresolved. From germline, CDR1 is KGHSH and CDR2 LQKENI. Deletions cut 5 bases from V and 2 bases from J, with 13 bases between. This CDR3 is 14 amino acids long. The DNA of the CDR3 is TGTGCCAGCTCATTGGTTGTCTCGACCTACGAGCAGTACTTC. Translating gives CASSLVVSTYEQYF.

This clone was observed a few times. The chain recombines TRBV5-3 with TRBJ2-7; D may be TRBD1 (6 bases). TRBV5-3 is labeled an ORF, and its function is uncertain. The V and J ends lost 5 bases and 3 bases respectively, with 15 bases between them. The CDR3 has 14 amino acids. The CDR3 DNA follows: TGTGCCAGAAGAAAACAGGGTACGGTCTACGAGCAGTACTTC. Translated, it gives CARRKQGTVYEQYF.

The gene calls are TRBV18 and TRBJ2-1; D perhaps matches TRBD2 (6 bases). Between the trimmed V and J ends, which lost 4 bases and 7 bases, there was a span of 14 bases. The V gene's germline CDR1 is KGHSH and CDR2 LQKENI. This CDR3 is built from 14 residues. The CDR3 loop reads CASSRASAQNEQFF. In DNA form, the CDR3 reads TGTGCCAGCTCACGAGCTAGCGCCCAGAATGAGCAGTTCTTC.

V usage is TRBV6-5 and J usage is TRBJ1-1; 7 nucleotides match TRBD1. This CDR3 region has 13 residues. J gave up 7 bases and V 6 bases, and 8 bases lay outside the gene matches. Germline CDR1 MNHEY, CDR2 SVGAGI. The CDR3 DNA reads TGTGCCAGCAGCCCTAGACAGGGCAATGAAGCTTTCTTT. It encodes CASSPRQGNEAFF.

This clone is a singleton in its sample. This chain uses TRBV18 with TRBJ2-7; 12 bases map to TRBD2. V shed 3 bases and J 5 bases; nucleotides not matched to a gene: 5. The CDR3 extends over 15 amino acids. From germline, CDR1 is KGHSH and CDR2 LQKENI. The CDR3 region has the DNA TGTGCCAGCTCACCCCCGGGACTAGCGGGTCACGAGCAGTACTTC. This encodes CASSPPGLAGHEQYF.

The gene calls are TRBV7-9 and TRBJ2-3, with 9 nucleotides matching TRBD1. After removal of 5 bases from V and 2 bases from J, the junction contained 14 bases not matched to a gene. CDR1 SEHNR and CDR2 FQNEAQ come from the germline V gene (reference sequence). The CDR3 consists of 18 residues. Written as DNA, the CDR3 is TGTGCCAGCAGCCCCCGGGGACAGGGAAGAGTATCCACAGATACGCAGTATTTT. Protein product: CASSPRGQGRVSTDTQYF.

V is TRBV7-2 and J is TRBJ1-2; possibly TRBD1 for D (5 bases). Germline assignment: CDR1 SGHTA and CDR2 FQGNSA. CDR3 length: 14 amino acids. The V end lost 0 bases, the J end lost 4 bases, and 9 bases lay between the germline ends. The CDR3 spells CASSLAGGSYGYTF. The CDR3 nucleotides are TGTGCCAGCAGCTTAGCGGGGGGGAGCTATGGCTACACCTTC.

This sequence joins TRBV7-8 and TRBJ2-2, with 16 bases fitting TRBD2. Germline-derived CDR1 and CDR2 are SGHVS and FQNEAQ. The CDR3 covers 18 residues. The V and J ends lost 5 bases and 0 bases, in that order; junction bases with no gene match: 3. The CDR3 reads CASSQGTSGRANTGELFF. The CDR3 nucleotides read TGTGCCAGCAGCCAAGGGACTAGCGGGAGGGCGAACACCGGGGAGCTGTTTTTT.

This clone was seen ten or more times. Other DNA sequences in the same sample also yield this CDR3. This chain links TRBV29-1 with TRBJ2-7, with D perhaps being TRBD1 or TRBD2 (5 bases each). Per the germline V gene, CDR1 is SQVTM and CDR2 is ANQGSEA. The CDR3 covers 11 residues. Trimming cost V 7 bases and J 4 bases, with 11 bases left between them. The CDR3 sequence: CSAGTVYEQYF. The CDR3 DNA reads TGCAGCGCTGGGACGGTGTACGAGCAGTACTTC.